A selection of T cell receptor beta chains follows, all from one sample in a study of blood T cell repertoires in COVID-19. Sequenced by immunoSEQ multiplex PCR; TCRdb stores in-frame clones only, minus some. The table shows some 90,000 clones, with roughly 78% occurring only once. Sequenced material: peripheral blood. The receptors come from a woman aged 70 to 79 with acute or convalescent COVID-19. CDR3s include the opening cysteine and the closing phenylalanine or tryptophan.

TRBJ2-3	TRBV6-5	CASTRGGVSDTQYF
TRBJ2-2	TRBV28	CASSGRGWTGELFF
TRBJ2-3	TRBV20-1	CSASYDTQYF
TRBJ1-3	TRBV18	CASSLDRGGNTIYF
TRBJ2-7	TRBV3-1/TRBV3-2	CASSQELRVGTSGRNSYEQYF
TRBJ2-7	TRBV5-1	CASSPRVRGFYEQYF
TRBJ2-7	TRBV18	CASSRRDRVSTPTEQYF
TRBJ1-3	TRBV19	CASRTTGTSGNTIYF
TRBJ2-7	TRBV1	CTSSQVKRCSYEQYF
TRBJ1-2	TRBV10-3	CAISPGQGHGYTF